Listed below are T cell receptor beta chains from one sample, sequenced in a study of T cell changes during pregnancy in multiple sclerosis. Only in-frame clones appear in the TCRdb table, and some are missing; sequencing was by immunoSEQ multiplex PCR. The profile covers 30,000 to 40,000 clones, with 80% to 90% appearing a single time and 3.5% taken by the ten largest. The sequences come from CD8+ T cells from peripheral blood mononuclear cells, collected in the third trimester of pregnancy. The source of these receptors is a female donor with multiple sclerosis, enrolled in a pregnancy study. Each CDR3 is given with its conserved first and last residue. A D gene is named only where the DNA matches it firmly. Clone size appears in some rows only: once, few, many, or a class for an expanded clone.

d_call	j_call	v_call	clone_size	cdr3_aa	cdr3_nt
NA	TRBJ2-3	TRBV27	NA	CASSTGGAAQYF	TGTGCCAGCAGTACTGGCGGGGCAGCGCAGTATTTT
NA	TRBJ1-4	TRBV7-2	NA	CASSLGGGLSEKLFF	TGTGCCAGCAGCTTAGGCGGGGGGTTAAGTGAAAAACTGTTTTTT
NA	TRBJ2-2	TRBV7-6	NA	CASSPGTSGELFF	TGTGCCAGCAGCCCTGGGACTTCAGGGGAGCTGTTTTTT
NA	TRBJ1-2	TRBV19	NA	CASSIDFKENYGYTF	TGTGCCAGTAGTATCGACTTCAAGGAGAACTATGGCTACACCTTC
NA	TRBJ2-1	TRBV6-1	NA	CASSEDTSSYNEQFF	TGTGCCAGCAGTGAAGATACGAGCTCCTACAATGAGCAGTTCTTC
NA	TRBJ1-2	TRBV19	NA	CASSPGLIDGYTF	TGTGCCAGTAGTCCGGGACTGATAGATGGCTACACCTTC
NA	TRBJ1-1	TRBV25-1	NA	CASSESGIRTEAFF	TGTGCCAGCAGTGAAAGCGGGATTCGGACTGAAGCTTTCTTT
NA	TRBJ1-6	TRBV10-2	NA	CASRREFNSPLHF	TGCGCCAGCAGGAGAGAATTTAATTCACCCCTCCACTTT
TRBD1	TRBJ2-7	TRBV5-4	NA	CASSPRTGGYEQYF	TGTGCCAGCAGCCCAAGGACAGGTGGATACGAGCAGTACTTC
NA	TRBJ2-1	TRBV19	NA	CASSDLGGTYNEQFF	TGTGCCAGTAGTGATTTGGGGGGAACCTACAATGAGCAGTTCTTC
TRBD2	TRBJ2-3	TRBV4-1	NA	CASSQGLAGLTDTQYF	TGCGCCAGCAGCCAAGGGCTAGCGGGGCTGACAGATACGCAGTATTTT
TRBD1	TRBJ1-2	TRBV7-9	NA	CASGQENYGYTF	TGTGCCAGCGGACAGGAAAACTATGGCTACACCTTC
NA	TRBJ1-3	TRBV7-2	NA	CASSLAAISGNTIYF	TGTGCCAGCAGCTTAGCAGCGATCTCTGGAAACACCATATATTTT
NA	TRBJ1-1	TRBV7-7	NA	CASSLAPASQAFF	TGTGCTAGCAGCTTAGCCCCCGCAAGCCAAGCTTTCTTT
NA	TRBJ2-5	TRBV5-5	NA	CASSTTVTSTQYF	TGTGCCAGCAGCACGACAGTCACCTCGACCCAGTACTTC
NA	TRBJ2-5	TRBV7-8	NA	CASSRGGQETQYF	TGTGCCAGCAGCAGGGGAGGCCAAGAGACCCAGTACTTC
NA	TRBJ1-1	TRBV19	NA	CATRPPGSTEAFF	TGTGCCACCCGACCTCCCGGGAGCACTGAAGCTTTCTTT
NA	TRBJ1-5	TRBV2	NA	CASSAGNQPQHF	TGTGCCAGCAGCGCAGGCAATCAGCCCCAGCATTTT
NA	TRBJ2-2	TRBV6-5	NA	CASSYSGEGGELFF	TGTGCCAGCAGTTACTCCGGAGAGGGCGGGGAGCTGTTTTTT
NA	TRBJ2-7	TRBV9	once	CASSVGGSGYEQYF	TGTGCCAGCAGTGTAGGGGGTAGCGGGTACGAGCAGTACTTC
NA	TRBJ1-1	TRBV19	NA	CASRWGVAEAFF	TGTGCCAGTAGATGGGGGGTGGCTGAAGCTTTCTTT
NA	TRBJ1-4	TRBV4-3	few	CASSQDSLGWTATNEKLFF	TGCGCCAGCAGCCAAGACTCCTTAGGGTGGACTGCAACTAATGAAAAACTGTTTTTT